This is a list of T cell receptor beta chains from one sample in a study of Ad26.COV2.S vaccination and SARS-CoV-2 variants. Assay: immunoSEQ multiplex PCR; the TCRdb copy retains only in-frame clones and omits some. Of roughly 400,000 clones detected, about 92% appear once; the ten largest clones hold less than 2%. The sample consisted of peripheral blood, taken in a trial of Ad26.COV2.S vaccine versus placebo. The receptors were gathered from a person aged 18-65 years who received the Ad26.COV2.S COVID-19 vaccine or a placebo. The CDR3 runs from the conserved cysteine through the conserved F or W. A D gene is named only where the DNA matches it firmly. Clone size is shown for a subset of rows, as once, few, many or a class of expanded clone.

TRBD1,TRBV6-1,TRBJ2-6,-,TGTGCCAGCAGTGGGGGACAGGTCTCTGGGGCCAACGTCCTGACTTTC,CASSGGQVSGANVLTF
-,TRBV2,TRBJ1-1,-,TGTGCCAGCATTGGGGGGGGCACTGAAGCTTTCTTT,CASIGGGTEAFF
-,TRBV19,TRBJ2-2,once,TGTGCCAGTAGTAAGAATCTCGGGCCTTCAGACACCGGGGAGCTGTTTTTT,CASSKNLGPSDTGELFF
TRBD1,TRBV4-3,TRBJ1-2,-,TGCGCCAGCAGCCAAGACACCGGGACAGGGTATCATGGCTACACCTTC,CASSQDTGTGYHGYTF
-,TRBV18,TRBJ2-2,-,TGTGCCAGCTCACCGCCGGGGATAAGGACCGGGGAGCTGTTTTTT,CASSPPGIRTGELFF
-,TRBV19,TRBJ1-5,-,TGTGCCAGTAGTATGGGGGGATTGAGCAATCAGCCCCAGCATTTT,CASSMGGLSNQPQHF
-,TRBV5-1,TRBJ2-3,-,TGCGCCAGCAGCTTATTTGGGGAGGATACGCAGTATTTT,CASSLFGEDTQYF
TRBD1,TRBV2,TRBJ1-6,-,TGTGCCAGCAGTGAGAGACAGGGAAATAATTCACCCCTCCACTTT,CASSERQGNNSPLHF
TRBD1,TRBV2,TRBJ1-5,-,TGTGCCAGCAGTCTCACCGGGACAGGGACCAATCAGCCCCAGCATTTT,CASSLTGTGTNQPQHF
TRBD2,TRBV4-3,TRBJ2-1,-,TGCGCCAGCAGCCAAGATCATCCCTGGACTAGCGGGGGGGCTTTTCTCTATGAGCAGTTCTTC,CASSQDHPWTSGGAFLYEQFF
TRBD1,TRBV7-2,TRBJ1-4,-,TGTGCCAGCAGCTTAGTAGGGACAGCTAATGAAAAACTGTTTTTT,CASSLVGTANEKLFF
TRBD2,TRBV30,TRBJ2-7,-,TGTGCCTGGAGTGTTAGCGGGGGGTCCCTTCACTTC,CAWSVSGGSLHF
TRBD1,TRBV19,TRBJ1-6,-,TGTGCCAGTAGTATCGGGGGCAGGGGGGGAAATTCACCCCTCCACTTT,CASSIGGRGGNSPLHF
TRBD1,TRBV27,TRBJ1-5,-,TGTGCCAGCAGTCCGACAGGGTATAGCAATCAGCCCCAGCATTTT,CASSPTGYSNQPQHF
TRBD2,TRBV29-1,TRBJ2-5,once,TGCAGCGTTGAAGGTTCGGCTAGCGGGGACCAAGAGACCCAGTACTTC,CSVEGSASGDQETQYF
TRBD1,TRBV28,TRBJ1-2,-,TGTGCCAGCAGATCGACAGGGGGCCCTCTTGCTGGCTACACCTTC,CASRSTGGPLAGYTF
-,TRBV20-1,TRBJ2-5,-,TGCAGTGCTAGTTCCAGACAAGAGACCCAGTACTTC,CSASSRQETQYF
-,TRBV2,TRBJ2-5,once,TGTGCCAGCACCCTGGGGCTAGTGGGGAGTCAAGAGACCCAGTACTTC,CASTLGLVGSQETQYF
TRBD1,TRBV5-6,TRBJ2-7,-,TGTGCCAGCAGCAGCCGGGACAGGTCCTACGAGCAGTACTTC,CASSSRDRSYEQYF
-,TRBV15,TRBJ1-1,-,TGTGCCACCAGCAGAGATTTTGAGGGGGTCGGTACTGAAGCTTTCTTT,CATSRDFEGVGTEAFF
-,TRBV7-6,TRBJ1-1,-,-,CASSSSMNTEAFF
TRBD1,TRBV27,TRBJ2-7,-,TGTGCCAGCAGGTCCCTGGACAGGGGGCGGCCGTACGAGCAGTACTTC,CASRSLDRGRPYEQYF
-,TRBV19,TRBJ1-6,-,TGTGCCAGTATGCCCCTTACCGGGGATGGGTCACCCCTCCACTTT,CASMPLTGDGSPLHF
-,TRBV7-2,TRBJ2-6,-,TGTGCCAGCAGCTTAGTAGGGGCTGGGGCCAACGTCCTGACTTTC,CASSLVGAGANVLTF
-,TRBV30,TRBJ1-5,-,TGTGCCTGGAGTGTCTCTGGGGGCAGTCAGCCCCAGCATTTT,CAWSVSGGSQPQHF
-,TRBV11-2,TRBJ2-1,-,TGTGCCAGCAGCTTAGTACCCCCGACAGAGGTTGGAAATGAGCAGTTCTTC,CASSLVPPTEVGNEQFF
-,TRBV2,TRBJ2-3,once,TGTGCCAGCAGTGAAGCGTCTTACGGAAGATTCGACACAGATACGCAGTATTTT,CASSEASYGRFDTDTQYF
-,TRBV6-5,TRBJ1-1,-,TGTGCCAGCAGTTACTCTCCCGCAAGACGTGAAGCTTTCTTT,CASSYSPARREAFF
-,TRBV7-6,TRBJ2-7,-,TGTGCCAGCAGCTTGGGGGCAGGTTACGAGCAGTACTTC,CASSLGAGYEQYF
TRBD1,TRBV7-2,TRBJ2-3,-,TGTGCCAGCATCAAAGGGATCGACAGGGCAACAGATACGCAGTATTTT,CASIKGIDRATDTQYF
TRBD2,TRBV5-5,TRBJ2-3,-,TGTGCCAGCAGCTTCCTAGCGGGGAGCACAGGAGATACGCAGTATTTT,CASSFLAGSTGDTQYF
-,TRBV7-2,TRBJ2-5,once,TGTGCCAGCTCCCCCGGCCGGGTAGCAAGCGGGTACCAAGAGACCCAGTACTTC,CASSPGRVASGYQETQYF
-,TRBV2,TRBJ1-2,-,TGTGCCAGCCCCCCCCGGGATCACGACTATGGCTACACCTTC,CASPPRDHDYGYTF
TRBD1,TRBV27,TRBJ2-7,once,TGTGCCAGCAGTTTCCTGGTCGAGGGGGCCGCGTACGAGCAGTACTTC,CASSFLVEGAAYEQYF
TRBD2,TRBV19,TRBJ2-1,-,TGTGCCAGTAGTATGTCGGCGGGGGGGGAGTACAATGAGCAGTTCTTC,CASSMSAGGEYNEQFF
TRBD1,TRBV28,TRBJ2-3,-,TGTGCCAGCAGTAGAGTACAGGGGGCGAGCACAGATACGCAGTATTTT,CASSRVQGASTDTQYF
-,TRBV2,TRBJ2-7,-,TGTGCCAGCAGCGCTGGACATAGCTCCTACGAGCAGTACTTC,CASSAGHSSYEQYF
-,TRBV4-2,TRBJ1-1,-,TGTGCCAGCAGCCAAGATCTCAGTGCGACTGAAGCTTTCTTT,CASSQDLSATEAFF
-,TRBV13,TRBJ2-2,once,TGTGCCAGCAGCTTAACGGAGGGCGGGAACGGGGAGCTGTTTTTT,CASSLTEGGNGELFF
-,TRBV7-8,TRBJ2-3,-,TGTGCCAGCAGCTGGGGAACATCCACAGATACGCAGTATTTT,CASSWGTSTDTQYF
-,TRBV20-1,TRBJ2-7,-,TGCAGTGCCACCCCCTCCTACGAGCAGTACTTC,CSATPSYEQYF
-,TRBV7-9,TRBJ2-2,-,TGTGCCAGCACCGAGCGATACCCAGGGGAGCTGTTTTTT,CASTERYPGELFF
TRBD1,TRBV28,TRBJ1-6,-,TGTGCCAGCAAACCACAGGGGGATAATTCACCCCTCCACTTT,CASKPQGDNSPLHF
-,TRBV9,TRBJ1-5,-,TGTGCCAGTAGCGTAGTTGGGGGGGATCAGCCCCAGCATTTT,CASSVVGGDQPQHF
-,TRBV7-6,TRBJ1-1,once,TGTGCCAGCAGCCGAGGGGCGAACACTGAAGCTTTCTTT,CASSRGANTEAFF
TRBD1,TRBV7-2,TRBJ1-6,few,TGTGCCAGCAGCTCGACAGGGAACAATTCACCCCTCCACTTT,CASSSTGNNSPLHF
-,TRBV14,TRBJ2-7,-,TGTGCCAGCAGCCCTCGTCAGGGACCCTACGAGCAGTACTTC,CASSPRQGPYEQYF
-,TRBV28,TRBJ2-3,-,TGTGCCAGCAGTTCCGGGACCGCAGGTGATACGCAGTATTTT,CASSSGTAGDTQYF
-,TRBV6-1,TRBJ1-4,-,TGTGCCAGCAGTGAATCCCAGAGGCGGGCGGGGGGCGAAAAACTGTTTTTT,CASSESQRRAGGEKLFF
TRBD1,TRBV19,TRBJ1-2,-,TGTGCCAGTACCCGACAGGGGGCCTACTATGGCTACACCTTC,CASTRQGAYYGYTF
TRBD2,TRBV7-9,TRBJ2-7,-,TGTGCCAGCAGCTTATATACTAGCGGGGGGGATTCCTCCTACGAGCAGTACTTC,CASSLYTSGGDSSYEQYF
TRBD1,TRBV6-5,TRBJ1-2,once,TGTGCCAGCCATGCAGGGGGCGCTAACTATGGCTACACCTTC,CASHAGGANYGYTF